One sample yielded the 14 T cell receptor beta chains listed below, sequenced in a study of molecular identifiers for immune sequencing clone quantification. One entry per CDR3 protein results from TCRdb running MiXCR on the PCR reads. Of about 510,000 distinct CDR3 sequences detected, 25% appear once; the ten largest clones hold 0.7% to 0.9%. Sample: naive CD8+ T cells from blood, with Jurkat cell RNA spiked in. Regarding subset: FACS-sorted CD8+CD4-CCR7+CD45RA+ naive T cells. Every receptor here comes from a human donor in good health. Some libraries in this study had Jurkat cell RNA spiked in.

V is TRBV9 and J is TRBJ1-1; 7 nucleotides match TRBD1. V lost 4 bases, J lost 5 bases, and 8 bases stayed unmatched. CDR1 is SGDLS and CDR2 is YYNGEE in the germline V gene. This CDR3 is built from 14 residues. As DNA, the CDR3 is TGTGCCAGCAGCACCCAGGGGGAGGGTACTGAAGCTTTCTTT. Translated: CASSTQGEGTEAFF.

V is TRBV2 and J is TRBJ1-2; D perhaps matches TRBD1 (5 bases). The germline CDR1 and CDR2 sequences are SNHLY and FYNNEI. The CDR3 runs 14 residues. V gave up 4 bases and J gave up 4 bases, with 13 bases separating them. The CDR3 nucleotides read TGTGCCAGCAGTGTTTCTGGGACGTTCTATGGCTACACCTTC. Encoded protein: CASSVSGTFYGYTF.

CDR3 bases: TGCGCCAGCAGCCAAGGTAGCGGGGCCGGTTTTTACGAGCAGTACTTC. Protein: CASSQGSGAGFYEQYF. The rearrangement links TRBV4-1 to TRBJ2-7; 8 nucleotides agree with TRBD2. The CDR3 covers 16 residues. CDR1 and CDR2 (germline): MGHRA, YSYEKL. Unmatched junction bases numbered 9, after V lost 1 base and J lost 4 bases.

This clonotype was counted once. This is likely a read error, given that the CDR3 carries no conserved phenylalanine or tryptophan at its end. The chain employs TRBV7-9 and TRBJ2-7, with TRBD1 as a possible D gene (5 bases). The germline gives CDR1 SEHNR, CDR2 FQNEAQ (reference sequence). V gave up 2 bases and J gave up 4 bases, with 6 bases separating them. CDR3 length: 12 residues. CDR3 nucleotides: TGTGCCAGCAGCTTAAAGGGGTACGAGCAGTACCTC. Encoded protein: CASSLKGYEQYL.

The CDR3 DNA is TGTGCCAGTAGTATTACTAGCGGGACGCCAGATACGCAGTATTTT. Protein product: CASSITSGTPDTQYF. The rearrangement uses TRBV19 and TRBJ2-3; 10 nucleotides align to TRBD2. Germline assignment: CDR1 LNHDA and CDR2 SQIVND (reference sequence). The CDR3 contains 15 residues. Germline trimming cut 3 bases from V and 4 bases from J; bases unmatched to any gene: 4.

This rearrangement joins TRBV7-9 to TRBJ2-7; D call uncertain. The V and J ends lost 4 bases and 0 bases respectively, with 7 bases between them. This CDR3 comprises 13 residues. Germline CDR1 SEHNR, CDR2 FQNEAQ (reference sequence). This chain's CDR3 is CASSSESSYEQYF. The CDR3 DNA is TGTGCCAGCAGCTCCGAGAGCTCCTACGAGCAGTACTTC.

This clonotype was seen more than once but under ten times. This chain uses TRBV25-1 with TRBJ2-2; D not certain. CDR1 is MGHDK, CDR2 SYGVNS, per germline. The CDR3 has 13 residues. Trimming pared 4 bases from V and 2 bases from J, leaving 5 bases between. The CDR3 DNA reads TGTGCCAGCAGTGCTGAAAACACCGGGGAGCTGTTTTTT. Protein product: CASSAENTGELFF.

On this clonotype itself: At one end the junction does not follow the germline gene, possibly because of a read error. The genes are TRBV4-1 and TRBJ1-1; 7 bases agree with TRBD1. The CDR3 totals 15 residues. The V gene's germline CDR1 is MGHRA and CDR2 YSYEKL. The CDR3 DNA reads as TGCGCCGGCAGCTCCCCGGGACAGACTAACACTGAAGCTTTCTTT. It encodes CAGSSPGQTNTEAFF.

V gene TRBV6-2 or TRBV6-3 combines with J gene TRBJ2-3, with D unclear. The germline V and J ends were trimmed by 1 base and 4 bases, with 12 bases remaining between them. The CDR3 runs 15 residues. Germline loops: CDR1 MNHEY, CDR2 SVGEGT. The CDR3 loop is CASSYWSPGADTQYF. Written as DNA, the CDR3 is TGTGCCAGCAGTTACTGGAGCCCTGGGGCAGATACGCAGTATTTT.

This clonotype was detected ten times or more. The CDR3 DNA reads as TGTGCCTGGAGTGTTGGAATAGCGGGGGGTGATGAGCAGTTCTTC. It is translated as CAWSVGIAGGDEQFF. V and J are TRBV30 and TRBJ2-1; 10 bases map to TRBD2. Unmatched junction bases numbered 7, after V lost 0 bases and J lost 8 bases. Germline loops: CDR1 GTSNPN, CDR2 SVGIG (reference sequence). This CDR3 is built from 15 residues.

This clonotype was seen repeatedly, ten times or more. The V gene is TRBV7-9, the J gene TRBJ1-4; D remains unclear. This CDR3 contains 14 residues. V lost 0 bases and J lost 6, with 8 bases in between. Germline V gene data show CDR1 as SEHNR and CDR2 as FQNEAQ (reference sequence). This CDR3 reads CASSLAVLYEKLFF. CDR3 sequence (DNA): TGTGCCAGCAGCTTAGCGGTCCTCTATGAAAAACTGTTTTTT.

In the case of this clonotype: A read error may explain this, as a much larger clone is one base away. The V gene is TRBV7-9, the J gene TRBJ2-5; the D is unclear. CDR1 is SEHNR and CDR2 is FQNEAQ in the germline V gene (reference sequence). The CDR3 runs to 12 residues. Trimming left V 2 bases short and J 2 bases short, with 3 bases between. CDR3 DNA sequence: TGTGCCAGCAGCTTACAACAAGAGACCCAGTACTTC. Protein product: CASSLQQETQYF.

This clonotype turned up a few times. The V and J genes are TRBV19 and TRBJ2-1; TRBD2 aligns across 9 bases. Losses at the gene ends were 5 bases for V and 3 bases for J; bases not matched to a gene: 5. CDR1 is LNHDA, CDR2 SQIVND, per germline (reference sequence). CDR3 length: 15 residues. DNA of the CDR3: TGTGCCAGTAGTGCGACTAGCGGTTACTACAATGAGCAGTTCTTC. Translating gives CASSATSGYYNEQFF.

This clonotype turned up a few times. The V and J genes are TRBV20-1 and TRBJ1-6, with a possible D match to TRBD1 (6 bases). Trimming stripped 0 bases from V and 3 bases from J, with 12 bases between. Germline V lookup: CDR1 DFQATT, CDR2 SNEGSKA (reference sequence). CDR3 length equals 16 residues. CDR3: CSARDPLDSYNSPLHF. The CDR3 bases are TGCAGTGCTAGAGACCCCTTGGACAGCTATAATTCACCCCTCCACTTT.